These 28 T cell receptor beta chains came from one sample sequenced in a study of blood T cell repertoires in COVID-19. Produced via immunoSEQ multiplex PCR; TCRdb's table is partial and in-frame only. Of more than 250,000 clones listed, around 87% are singletons. The sample was peripheral blood. The receptors here all came from a man aged 18 to 30 with active or convalescent COVID-19.

The J gene is TRBJ2-7, the V gene TRBV4-1; D might be TRBD1 (5 bases). Germline CDR1 and CDR2: MGHRA and YSYEKL. Trimming stripped 3 bases from V and 6 bases from J, with 12 bases between. The CDR3 length is 13 residues. This CDR3 reads CASSQSQGSEQYF. In DNA form, the CDR3 reads TGCGCCAGCAGCCAGTCCCAGGGCTCCGAGCAGTACTTC.

The CDR3 coding sequence is TGTGCCAGCAGCCCCAGACAGGGCGCTGGAAACACCATATATTTT. This encodes CASSPRQGAGNTIYF. The V and J genes are TRBV6-5 and TRBJ1-3, with 7 bases aligning to TRBD1. This CDR3 is built from 15 residues. CDR1 MNHEY and CDR2 SVGAGI come from the germline V gene. Germline trimming cut 6 bases from V and 2 bases from J; bases unmatched to any gene: 7.

J is TRBJ2-7 and V is TRBV18, with TRBD1 identical over 9 bases. Germline CDR1 is KGHSH and CDR2 is LQKENI. With 0 bases clipped from V and 0 bases from J, the junction kept 3 bases outside the gene matches. This CDR3 has 16 residues. As DNA, the CDR3 is TGTGCCAGCTCACCACCGGGACAGGGTCCCTCCTACGAGCAGTACTTC. The encoded protein is CASSPPGQGPSYEQYF.

The chain carries TRBV5-8 and TRBJ2-3; 7 bases map to TRBD1. This CDR3 region has 12 residues. Germline-derived CDR1 and CDR2 are SGHTS and YDEGEE. Trimming cost V 10 bases and J 3 bases; bases outside gene matches: 5. The CDR3 region has the DNA TGTGCCTGGGACAGAAAAACAGATACGCAGTATTTT. As protein: CAWDRKTDTQYF.

CDR3 residues: CASSRSGESAGELFF. The CDR3 DNA is TGTGCCAGCAGCCGTTCGGGGGAGTCCGCCGGGGAGCTGTTTTTT. The V and J genes are TRBV7-9 and TRBJ2-2; a possible D gene is TRBD2 (6 bases). The V and J ends lost 5 bases and 6 bases respectively, with 16 bases between them. The CDR3 is 15 amino acids. Germline CDR1 reads SEHNR; CDR2 reads FQNEAQ (reference sequence).

The chain links TRBV19 to TRBJ1-5, with 7 positions matching TRBD1. Germline lookup yields CDR1 LNHDA and CDR2 SQIVND (reference sequence). The CDR3 consists of 14 residues. Trimming removed 6 bases from V and 3 bases from J; junction bases left unmatched: 5. In DNA form, the CDR3 reads TGTGCCAGTAGAGGGGGCCAGTACAATCAGCCCCAGCATTTT. It specifies CASRGGQYNQPQHF.

This rearrangement joins TRBV24-1 to TRBJ2-7, with D possibly matching TRBD2 (6 bases). Per germline, CDR1 KGHDR and CDR2 SFDVKD. Trimming took 4 bases from V and 1 from J, leaving 13 bases between them. There are 15 residues in the CDR3. The CDR3 nucleotides read TGTGCCACCAGTGACCCGCGGGACGGTTCCTACGAGCAGTACTTC. Residues: CATSDPRDGSYEQYF.

The chain joins TRBV7-6 to TRBJ1-1; TRBD1 aligns across 7 bases. This CDR3 has 15 amino acids. Germline V gives CDR1 SGHVS, CDR2 FNYEAQ. V shed 5 bases and J 1 base; nucleotides not matched to a gene: 7. In DNA, the CDR3 is TGTGCCAGCAGCCACCGTGGACAGGAGAACACTGAAGCTTTCTTT. Residues: CASSHRGQENTEAFF.

V is TRBV9 and J is TRBJ2-3; possible D gene TRBD1, 6 bases. In germline, CDR1 is SGDLS, CDR2 YYNGEE. Trimming pared 2 bases from V and 2 bases from J, leaving 12 bases between. The CDR3 runs to 15 residues. CDR3 residues: CASSVQQGFTDTQYF. CDR3 DNA: TGTGCCAGCAGCGTTCAACAGGGTTTCACAGATACGCAGTATTTT.

The CDR3 is CASDTGGEGQPQHF. CDR3 DNA: TGTGCCAGTGACACAGGGGGCGAAGGTCAGCCCCAGCATTTT. The rearrangement joins TRBV6-5 to TRBJ1-5; 9 bases line up with TRBD1. This CDR3 region has 14 residues. The germline CDR1 and CDR2 sequences are MNHEY and SVGAGI. J gave up 6 bases and V 9 bases, and 9 bases lay outside the gene matches.

The chain combines TRBV11-2 with TRBJ2-7, with TRBD2 identical over 10 bases. Looked up from germline, CDR1 is SGHAT and CDR2 is FQNNGV. The trim removed 1 base at V and 6 bases at J, leaving 9 bases unmatched. The CDR3 extends over 16 amino acids. As DNA, the CDR3 is TGTGCCAGCAGCTTAGTCCCCCCCTTAGCGGGGGGCGAGCAGTACTTC. This encodes CASSLVPPLAGGEQYF.

This chain links TRBV30 with TRBJ2-7; tentative D call: TRBD1 (6 bases). Trimming took off 4 bases at V and 4 bases at J, with 11 bases between the two ends. Germline CDR1 is GTSNPN and CDR2 is SVGIG (reference sequence). The CDR3 is 12 amino acids. The CDR3 coding sequence is TGTGCCTGGAAGAGACAGGAATACGAGCAGTACTTC. Protein: CAWKRQEYEQYF.

Only a few counts were recorded for this clone. The chain links TRBV5-1 to TRBJ1-6; D is ambiguous. Trimming took 4 bases from V and 9 from J, leaving 17 bases between them. Germline values: CDR1 SGHRS, CDR2 YFSETQ. CDR3 length: 15 amino acids. The CDR3 DNA is TGCGCCAGCAGCCCTGACGAGGGTGCGGGTTCACCCCTCCACTTT. Translation gives CASSPDEGAGSPLHF.

This chain links TRBV6-5 with TRBJ1-2; TRBD1 matches at 7 bases. V trimming: 8 bases; J trimming: 4 bases; junction bases outside the gene matches: 7. The CDR3 has 13 residues. Germline assignment: CDR1 MNHEY and CDR2 SVGAGI. The CDR3 nucleotides are TGTGCCAGCCGGGACAGCTCTACCTATGGCTACACCTTC. As protein: CASRDSSTYGYTF.

The V call is TRBV6-2 or TRBV6-3, the J call TRBJ2-7, with D perhaps TRBD1 (6 bases). CDR3 length equals 11 residues. The germline gives CDR1 MNHEY, CDR2 SVGEGT. Trimming removed 6 bases from V and 10 bases from J, with 13 bases in between. CDR3 loop: CASSLGDTQYF. The CDR3 bases are TGTGCCAGCAGCCTAGGGGACACTCAGTACTTC.

This chain connects TRBV9 to TRBJ1-6; TRBD1 is a possible D gene (5 bases). This CDR3 has 16 residues. Germline CDR1 SGDLS, CDR2 YYNGEE. Trimming removed 4 bases from V and 4 bases from J, with 15 bases in between. The CDR3 here is CASSLGAKPYNSPLHF. CDR3 DNA sequence: TGTGCCAGCAGCCTAGGGGCAAAACCTTATAATTCACCCCTCCACTTT.

This chain joins TRBV27 and TRBJ2-3, with 9 bases fitting TRBD2. Germline V gene data show CDR1 as MNHEY and CDR2 as SMNVEV (reference sequence). The CDR3 contains 15 residues. V dropped 4 bases and J dropped 3; count of bases not matched to a gene: 5. In nucleotides, the CDR3 is TGTGCCAGCAGTTATTGGACTAGCGCGACAGATACGCAGTATTTT. It encodes CASSYWTSATDTQYF.

The rearrangement joins TRBV18 to TRBJ2-7; 15 positions agree with TRBD2. V shed 7 bases and J 6 bases; nucleotides not matched to a gene: 10. From germline, CDR1 is KGHSH and CDR2 LQKENI. This CDR3 has 16 amino acids. The CDR3 DNA is TGTGCCAGCTTGCGGACTAGCGGGAGGGCCGCAATCGAGCAGTACTTC. Its translation is CASLRTSGRAAIEQYF.

In this sample, this clone turned up once. The chain employs TRBV5-4 and TRBJ2-7; maybe TRBD2 (5 bases). The CDR3 has 13 residues. Trimming took 0 bases from V and 7 from J, leaving 11 bases between them. Germline CDR1 reads SGHNT; CDR2 reads YYREEE (reference sequence). CDR3 nucleotide sequence: TGTGCCAGCAGCTTGGCTGCCGGGGTTGAGCAGTACTTC. This encodes CASSLAAGVEQYF. Looking up the rest from reference TRBV5-4 and TRBJ2-7 gives the full variable domain: ETGVTQSPTHLIKTRGQQVTLRCSSQSGHNTVSWYQQALGQGPQFIFQYYREEENGRGNFPPRFSGLQFPNYSSELNVNALELDDSALYLCASSLAAGVEQYFGPGTRLTVT.

V and J are TRBV18 and TRBJ1-4, with D uncertain. The V end was cut by 3 bases, the J end by 4 bases, with 9 bases between. The CDR3 runs to 14 residues. The germline gives CDR1 KGHSH, CDR2 LQKENI. For the CDR3, the DNA is TGTGCCAGCTCACCGTTTCCACTTAATGAAAAACTGTTTTTT. This gives the protein CASSPFPLNEKLFF.

The rearrangement links TRBV25-1 to TRBJ2-7; D may be TRBD2 (6 bases). The CDR3 loop spans 11 amino acids. V lost 7 bases and J 6 bases, leaving 10 bases between the germline ends. CDR1 and CDR2 from the germline V gene are MGHDK and SYGVNS. CDR3 sequence (DNA): TGTGCCAGCAAGGTGGGGGGCGAGCAGTACTTC. Encoded protein: CASKVGGEQYF.

The chain carries TRBV5-1 and TRBJ2-7; TRBD1 aligns across 8 bases. V lost 4 bases, J lost 0 bases, and 3 bases stayed unmatched. Germline lookup yields CDR1 SGHRS and CDR2 YFSETQ. The CDR3 has 14 amino acids. The CDR3 DNA reads TGCGCCAGCAGCACGGGGACAGGCTCCTACGAGCAGTACTTC. It specifies CASSTGTGSYEQYF.

The chain carries TRBV7-9 and TRBJ1-1, with D unclear. CDR3 size: 13 residues. Germline lookup yields CDR1 SEHNR and CDR2 FQNEAQ (reference sequence). The germline V and J ends were trimmed by 7 bases and 7 bases, with 16 bases remaining between them. Written as DNA, the CDR3 is TGTGCCAGCACTATTCAGGTAGGAGGTGAAGCTTTCTTT. It is translated as CASTIQVGGEAFF.

V and J are TRBV6-5 and TRBJ2-2, with a tentative D call TRBD2 (5 bases). The CDR3 is 13 residues long. The germline CDR1 and CDR2 sequences are MNHEY and SVGAGI. Trimming pared 7 bases from V and 2 bases from J, leaving 8 bases between. In DNA form, the CDR3 reads TGTGCCAGCATGGAGGCCAACACCGGGGAGCTGTTTTTT. Its protein is CASMEANTGELFF.

The V call is TRBV15, the J call TRBJ1-2; D perhaps matches TRBD1 (5 bases). This CDR3 is built from 16 residues. In germline, CDR1 is LNHNV, CDR2 YYDKDF (reference sequence). Trimming removed 4 bases from V and 0 bases from J, with 15 bases in between. The CDR3 loop reads CATSTLPGLPNYGYTF. CDR3 DNA: TGTGCCACCAGCACTCTACCAGGGCTTCCTAACTATGGCTACACCTTC.

The chain has TRBV27 and TRBJ2-7; 11 bases match TRBD2. The germline V gene encodes CDR1 MNHEY and CDR2 SMNVEV (reference sequence). V was pared by 6 bases and J by 1 base, with 5 bases of the junction left unmatched. The CDR3 loop spans 15 amino acids. CDR3 nucleotides: TGTGCCAGCAGCACAGGGACTAGCGGATCCTACGAGCAGTACTTC. Translation gives CASSTGTSGSYEQYF.

The chain has TRBV28 and TRBJ1-2, with 7 bases aligning to TRBD1. V lost 5 bases to trimming and J lost 1 base; unmatched junction nucleotides: 7. This CDR3 contains 15 residues. Germline lookup yields CDR1 MDHEN and CDR2 SYDVKM. As DNA, the CDR3 is TGTGCCAGCAGTCCGGCGGGACAGCTTAACTATGGCTACACCTTC. Protein: CASSPAGQLNYGYTF.

The chain joins TRBV3-1 (or the pseudogene TRBV3-2) to TRBJ1-3; D gene unclear. Germline V gives CDR1 LGHDT, CDR2 YNNKEL (reference sequence). There are 12 residues in the CDR3. The ends were cut back, 7 bases at V and 3 bases at J, with 7 bases in the middle. The chain's CDR3 is CASNNVGNTIYF. Here the CDR3 DNA reads TGTGCCAGCAATAATGTTGGAAACACCATATATTTT.